Listed here are 4 T cell receptor beta chains from one sample, sequenced in a study of draining lymph node invasion in breast cancer. The CD4+ CD45RA- CD25high gate defined the sorted memory regulatory T cells. TCRdb processed the bulk RNA-seq reads anew with MiXCR; each CDR3 protein has one entry. The table includes approximately 2,600 distinct CDR3 sequences, around 64% detected once. Sequenced sample: sorted memory Tregs from a lymph node. The receptor source for this set is a female donor with luminal breast cancer.

This sequence joins TRBV6-2 or TRBV6-3 and TRBJ2-7; D possibly corresponds to TRBD1 (5 bases). The V and J ends lost 6 bases and 4 bases respectively, with 7 bases between them. Looked up from germline, CDR1 is MNHEY and CDR2 is SVGEGT. This CDR3 contains 11 residues. In DNA, the CDR3 is TGTGCCAGCAGGACAGCATACGAGCAGTACTTC. Protein sequence: CASRTAYEQYF.

CDR3 region: CASSPAGQGQPQHF. In DNA, the CDR3 is TGTGCCAGCTCACCAGCGGGACAGGGCCAGCCCCAGCATTTT. The chain is built from TRBV18 and TRBJ1-5; 9 nucleotides match TRBD1. CDR1 and CDR2 from the germline V gene are KGHSH and LQKENI. The CDR3 consists of 14 residues. V shed 2 bases, J shed 7 bases, and the junction held 3 bases outside the gene matches.

This clonotype was seen more than once but under ten times. The J gene is TRBJ1-1, the V gene TRBV12-3 or TRBV12-4; TRBD1 matches at 8 bases. The CDR3 runs to 14 residues. Trimming took 3 bases from V and 1 from J; bases not matched to a gene: 1. Here the CDR3 reads CASSFGTGNTEAFF. The CDR3 nucleotides are TGTGCCAGCAGTTTCGGGACAGGGAACACTGAAGCTTTCTTT.

The chain is built from TRBV20-1 and TRBJ2-3; no definite D call. Trimming shortened V by 4 bases and J by 2 bases, and 7 bases separated the two germline ends. Per germline, CDR1 DFQATT and CDR2 SNEGSKA (reference sequence). The CDR3 totals 12 residues. DNA for the CDR3: TGCAGTGCTACCGGCCACACAGATACGCAGTATTTT. This encodes CSATGHTDTQYF.